Shown below are 2 T cell receptor beta chains from a single sample sequenced in a study of CD8+ T cells in alopecia areata. Noted treatment: oral pan-JAK inhibitor, 5-10 mg twice daily. Isolated RNA was reverse transcribed into cDNA used as the sequencing template. The repertoire was sequenced with immunoSEQ multiplex PCR; TCRdb's copy has only in-frame clones and lacks some. The sample has fewer than 250,000 clones, about three fifths seen once. The sequences come from CD4+ T cells sorted from blood, collected at week 4, from a patient treated with tofacitinib. The source of these receptors is a human donor with alopecia areata.

J is TRBJ1-5 and V is TRBV19, with D maybe TRBD1 (6 bases). The CDR3 has 17 amino acids. V was pared by 7 bases and J by 6 bases, with 25 bases between. Germline CDR1 LNHDA, CDR2 SQIVND (reference sequence). The CDR3 DNA reads as TGTGCCAGTACTGACCTGACTTTCCACAGGGAAAGTCAGCCCCAGCATTTT. It codes for CASTDLTFHRESQPQHF.

In DNA form, the CDR3 reads TGTGCCAGCAGCTTAGAGGGAGGGGCTGGGACCCAGTACTTC. As protein: CASSLEGGAGTQYF. The chain uses TRBV11-2 and TRBJ2-5; 7 nucleotides line up with TRBD2. With 0 bases clipped from V and 7 bases from J, the junction kept 5 bases outside the gene matches. The germline gives CDR1 SGHAT, CDR2 FQNNGV. This CDR3 comprises 14 residues.